The 26 T cell receptor beta chains below were found in one sample sequenced in a study of T-cell memory formation after mild COVID-19. TCRdb ran MiXCR on the 5' RACE reads and lists one entry per CDR3 protein. The data contain about 340,000 distinct CDR3 sequences, 10% to 15% of them singletons. The material sequenced was PBMCs or a T cell subset sorted from them (not recorded which). The receptors come from a man aged 18 to 35 who had mild COVID-19 (a few samples of this study predate the infection). Cell type and time point are not known.

This clonotype turned up a few times. The chain combines TRBV6-5 with TRBJ1-5; D is ambiguous. CDR3 size: 15 residues. From germline, CDR1 is MNHEY and CDR2 SVGAGI. The germline V and J ends were trimmed by 0 bases and 11 bases, with 17 bases remaining between them. The CDR3 sequence is CASSYSGPSSNTQHF. The DNA for the CDR3 is TGTGCCAGCAGTTACTCCGGGCCCAGCTCTAACACCCAGCATTTT.

The rearrangement links TRBV18 to TRBJ2-7; D is ambiguous. Germline values: CDR1 KGHSH, CDR2 LQKENI. The length of the CDR3 is 13 residues. Trimming stripped 2 bases from V and 5 bases from J, with 10 bases between. The CDR3 sequence: CASSPTAADEQYF. The CDR3 region has the DNA TGTGCCAGCTCACCAACCGCTGCGGACGAGCAGTACTTC.

This clonotype has more than one count but fewer than ten. The CDR3 sequence: CASAVRGLETQYF. The CDR3 coding sequence is TGTGCCAGCGCCGTAAGGGGGCTAGAGACCCAGTACTTC. J is TRBJ2-5 and V is TRBV12-3 or TRBV12-4; 7 nucleotides agree with TRBD1. The V gene end was trimmed by 8 bases and the J gene end by 4 bases; junction bases not matched to a gene: 7. This CDR3 spans 13 amino acids.

Only a few counts were recorded for this clonotype. The gene calls are TRBV10-2 and TRBJ2-1, with TRBD1 as a possible D gene (7 bases). This CDR3 is built from 15 residues. CDR1 and CDR2 from the germline V gene are WSHSY and SAAADI. V gave up 6 bases and J gave up 7 bases, with 19 bases separating them. In DNA form, the CDR3 reads TGCGCCAGCAGACCGCGAGGGGGCGCGGGGAATGAGCAGTTCTTC. This gives the protein CASRPRGGAGNEQFF.

Only a few counts were recorded for this clonotype. The rearrangement joins TRBV5-1 to TRBJ2-5, with D possibly TRBD2 on 5 matching bases. CDR1 and CDR2 from the germline V gene are SGHRS and YFSETQ. CDR3 length equals 13 residues. V was cut by 5 bases and J by 4 bases, with 12 bases left in between. Here the CDR3 DNA reads TGCGCCAGCAGTGGCGGGTGGGGAGAGACCCAGTACTTC. Encoded protein: CASSGGWGETQYF.

This chain uses TRBV7-2 with TRBJ1-2; D ambiguous. The CDR3 sequence is 17 residues long. CDR1 is SGHTA and CDR2 is FQGNSA in the germline V gene. V gave up 5 bases and J gave up 7 bases, with 26 bases separating them. The CDR3 DNA follows: TGTGCCAGCAGCCTAACCCCGGGTGCCGTCGGGGTGTCTGGCTACACCTTC. Amino acids: CASSLTPGAVGVSGYTF.

This clonotype was recorded a few times. The genes are TRBV10-2 and TRBJ1-1; D remains unclear. Germline lookup yields CDR1 WSHSY and CDR2 SAAADI. CDR3 length equals 12 residues. The V and J ends lost 4 bases and 6 bases respectively, with 9 bases between them. CDR3 sequence: CASSGPTPEAFF. In DNA form, the CDR3 reads TGCGCCAGCAGTGGCCCTACTCCTGAAGCTTTCTTT.

The gene calls are TRBV10-3 and TRBJ2-7; possible D gene TRBD1, 5 bases. CDR1 ENHRY and CDR2 SYGVKD come from the germline V gene. The V end was cut by 4 bases, the J end by 3 bases, with 10 bases between. CDR3 size: 13 residues. In DNA, the CDR3 is TGTGCCATCAGTGCCCCAGGGAACTACGAGCAGTACTTC. Translated, it gives CAISAPGNYEQYF.

The V call is TRBV6-6, the J call TRBJ1-1; 9 bases line up with TRBD1. This CDR3 has 15 residues. Trimming removed 5 bases from V and 6 bases from J; junction bases left unmatched: 10. CDR1 and CDR2 (germline): MNHNY, SVGAGI (reference sequence). CDR3: CASSPRDRDNPEAFF. The DNA of the CDR3 is TGTGCCAGCAGTCCCCGGGACAGGGATAACCCTGAAGCTTTCTTT.

This clonotype was recorded only once. This sequence joins TRBV7-2 and TRBJ2-7; D may be TRBD2 (6 bases). V was cut by 0 bases and J by 5 bases, with 8 bases left in between. The CDR3 has 13 residues. From germline, CDR1 is SGHTA and CDR2 FQGNSA. The CDR3 sequence is CASSLAGGDEQYF. CDR3 bases: TGTGCCAGCAGCTTAGCGGGGGGAGACGAGCAGTACTTC. Full variable domain (missing parts from reference TRBV7-2 and TRBJ2-7): GAGVSQSPSNKVTEKGKDVELRCDPISGHTALYWYRQSLGQGLEFLIYFQGNSAPDKSGLPSDRFSAERTGGSVSTLTIQRTQQEDSAVYLCASSLAGGDEQYFGPGTRLTVT.

There are a few counts of this clonotype. This chain connects TRBV4-1 to TRBJ1-2, with a possible D match to TRBD1 (5 bases). This CDR3 region has 15 residues. Trimming stripped 4 bases from V and 4 bases from J, with 16 bases between. CDR1 MGHRA and CDR2 YSYEKL come from the germline V gene. The CDR3 region has the DNA TGCGCCAGCAGCCGCAACCAGGGTAGTGTCTATGGCTACACCTTC. It encodes CASSRNQGSVYGYTF.

The chain combines TRBV30 with TRBJ2-3, with D tentatively TRBD2 (5 bases). The CDR3 spans 18 residues. With 0 bases removed from V and 0 bases from J, the gap between germline ends came to 19 bases. Per the germline V gene, CDR1 is GTSNPN and CDR2 is SVGIG (reference sequence). The CDR3: CAWSVPRWFSGSTDTQYF. DNA of the CDR3: TGTGCCTGGAGTGTACCGAGGTGGTTCAGCGGTAGCACAGATACGCAGTATTTT. Complete variable domain (other parts from reference TRBV30 and TRBJ2-3): SQTIHQWPATLVQPVGSPLSLECTVEGTSNPNLYWYRQAAGRGLQLLFYSVGIGQISSEVPQNLSASRPQDRQFILSSKKLLLSDSGFYLCAWSVPRWFSGSTDTQYFGPGTRLTVL.

The chain recombines TRBV21-1 with TRBJ2-3; TRBD1, as called in the table, went unchecked against the DNA. TRBV21-1 is a recognized pseudogene. The length of the CDR3 is 16 residues. In DNA form, the CDR3 reads TGTGCCAGCACCTTTCTGACAGGGGAGGCGACAGATACGCAGTATTTT. Protein: CASTFLTGEATDTQYF.

The rearrangement uses TRBV6-6 and TRBJ1-2, with D hard to call. Germline V gene sequence: CDR1 MNHNY, CDR2 SVGAGI (reference sequence). The CDR3 extends over 14 amino acids. V was clipped by 2 bases and J by 1 base, with 8 bases between them. CDR3 nucleotides: TGTGCCAGCAGTTACCGGGTCGGTAACTATGGCTACACCTTC. Translated, it gives CASSYRVGNYGYTF.

This clonotype was counted only a few times. The V and J genes are TRBV4-2 and TRBJ2-3; D possibly uses TRBD1 or TRBD2 (5 bases each). From germline, CDR1 is LGHNA and CDR2 YNFKEQ. With 2 bases removed from V and 6 bases from J, the gap between germline ends came to 18 bases. The CDR3 covers 16 residues. The CDR3 here is CASSQWAGADLDTQYF. Here the CDR3 DNA reads TGTGCCAGCAGCCAATGGGCCGGGGCCGACTTGGATACGCAGTATTTT.

This clonotype was seen more than once but under ten times. This sequence joins TRBV6-2 or TRBV6-3 and TRBJ2-1; 11 bases agree with TRBD2. This CDR3 contains 16 residues. Germline CDR1 reads MNHEY; CDR2 reads SVGEGT. Trimming took 3 bases from V and 5 from J; bases not matched to a gene: 6. This chain's CDR3 is CASSYLAGGLDNEQFF. CDR3 nucleotide sequence: TGTGCCAGCAGTTATCTAGCGGGGGGATTGGACAATGAGCAGTTCTTC.

This chain joins TRBV7-9 and TRBJ2-7; no firm D call. Deletions cut 3 bases from V and 3 bases from J, with 15 bases between. This CDR3 spans 15 amino acids. CDR1 SEHNR and CDR2 FQNEAQ come from the germline V gene (reference sequence). The CDR3 DNA reads as TGTGCCAGCAGCTTGCTCGTCAGCTCCGACTACGAGCAGTACTTC. Translating it yields CASSLLVSSDYEQYF.

This clonotype was seen a few times. V is TRBV4-1 and J is TRBJ1-1; perhaps TRBD1 as D (6 bases). From germline, CDR1 is MGHRA and CDR2 YSYEKL. The CDR3 length is 14 residues. V was pared by 6 bases and J by 5 bases, with 16 bases between. The DNA for the CDR3 is TGCGCCAGCAGGGAGATCGGACAGCTAACTGAAGCTTTCTTT. This codes for CASREIGQLTEAFF.

This clonotype was observed many times. The V call is TRBV5-1, the J call TRBJ2-3; 12 bases agree with TRBD2. CDR1 and CDR2 from the germline V gene are SGHRS and YFSETQ. The CDR3 has 16 amino acids. With V trimmed by 5 bases and J by 5 bases, 9 bases remained unmatched. CDR3 in amino acids: CASRPASGGAEDTQYF. In DNA, the CDR3 is TGCGCCAGCAGACCAGCTAGCGGGGGGGCCGAAGATACGCAGTATTTT.

In this sample, this clonotype turned up a few times. This chain joins TRBV18 and TRBJ2-5; D gene unclear. Looked up from germline, CDR1 is KGHSH and CDR2 is LQKENI. The CDR3 is made up of 12 amino acids. Trimming cost V 4 bases and J 3 bases, with 6 bases left between them. The chain's CDR3 is CASSLYKETQYF. Written as DNA, the CDR3 is TGTGCCAGCTCACTCTACAAAGAGACCCAGTACTTC.

The chain recombines TRBV4-1 with TRBJ2-1; TRBD2 agrees at 12 bases. The V and J ends lost 4 bases and 2 bases, in that order; junction bases with no gene match: 6. Germline CDR1 MGHRA, CDR2 YSYEKL. This CDR3 region has 17 residues. The CDR3 region is CASSRASGGAPYNEQFF. For the CDR3, the DNA is TGCGCCAGCAGCCGGGCTAGCGGGGGGGCCCCCTACAATGAGCAGTTCTTC.

This clonotype has just a few counts. The gene calls are TRBV6-5 and TRBJ1-6; TRBD1 matches at 7 bases. The trim removed 8 bases at V and 8 bases at J, leaving 9 bases unmatched. Per germline, CDR1 MNHEY and CDR2 SVGAGI. The CDR3 is 14 amino acids. CDR3 sequence reads: CASGPRDRDSPLHF. Written as DNA, the CDR3 is TGTGCCAGCGGCCCAAGGGACAGAGATTCACCCCTCCACTTT.

This clonotype was observed a few times. The chain combines TRBV5-6 with TRBJ1-2, with D possibly matching TRBD1 (6 bases). The CDR3 consists of 13 residues. The V gene lost 3 bases and the J gene lost 5 bases, with 11 bases spanning the gap. In germline, CDR1 is SGHDT, CDR2 YYEEEE. In DNA form, the CDR3 reads TGTGCCAGCAGCTCCAACAGGGCATATGGCTACACCTTC. It codes for CASSSNRAYGYTF.

This clonotype was observed a handful of times. The chain uses TRBV12-3 or TRBV12-4 and TRBJ2-1; TRBD2 might be the D (5 bases). The CDR3 is 16 residues long. V lost 8 bases, J lost 10 bases, and 27 bases lay in between. The CDR3 DNA reads TGTGCCAGCGGCCCTCCGGGGTACCTCCCGGGGTGGGAGCAGTTCTTC. Translation: CASGPPGYLPGWEQFF.

V is TRBV6-1 and J is TRBJ1-6; D remains unclear. This CDR3 contains 16 residues. The V end was cut by 5 bases, the J end by 9 bases, with 20 bases between. Germline assignment: CDR1 MNHNS and CDR2 SASEGT. The CDR3 protein is CASSPRYGSGPSPLHF. CDR3 bases: TGTGCCAGCAGTCCGCGTTATGGAAGTGGGCCTTCACCCCTCCACTTT.

This clonotype has at least ten counts. J is TRBJ2-1 and V is TRBV5-1, with 11 bases aligning to TRBD1. The CDR3 has 15 amino acids. Per the germline V gene, CDR1 is SGHRS and CDR2 is YFSETQ. The ends lost 4 bases at V and 2 bases at J; junction bases unmatched: 2. The CDR3 coding sequence is TGCGCCAGCAGCGGGACAGGGGGGACCTACAATGAGCAGTTCTTC. Its protein product is CASSGTGGTYNEQFF.